A selection of T cell receptor beta chains follows, all from one sample in a study. TCRdb fed the RT-PCR reads into MiXCR, producing one record per CDR3 protein. The table shows about 680,000 distinct CDR3 sequences, with around 14% occurring only once. The specimen was memory CD4+ T cells from blood. These receptor sequences come from a female donor in good health, serving as a healthy control. Each CDR3 is given with its conserved first and last residue. A D gene is named only where the DNA matches it firmly. Size tells how often a clone was seen (once, few, many) or the class of an expanded clone, and some rows leave it out.

J gene: TRBJ1-2
CDR3 length: 15
D gene: NA
clone size: many
V gene: TRBV5-8
CDR3 protein: CASSSGPGLNYGYTF
CDR3 DNA: TGTGCCAGCAGCTCGGGCCCGGGACTTAATTATGGCTACACCTTC

J gene: TRBJ2-4
CDR3 length: 13
D gene: NA
clone size: few
V gene: TRBV6-5
CDR3 protein: CASKSLAKNIQYF
CDR3 DNA: TGTGCCAGCAAGTCTCTAGCCAAAAACATTCAGTACTTC

J gene: TRBJ2-7
CDR3 length: 12
D gene: NA
clone size: many
V gene: TRBV7-2
CDR3 protein: CASSLDLVEQYF
CDR3 DNA: TGTGCCAGCAGCTTAGACTTAGTCGAGCAGTACTTC

J gene: TRBJ1-2
CDR3 length: 15
D gene: NA
clone size: few
V gene: TRBV6-5
CDR3 protein: CASRDPSRRNYGYTF
CDR3 DNA: TGTGCCAGCAGGGACCCCAGTCGGAGAAACTATGGCTACACCTTC

J gene: TRBJ1-4
CDR3 length: 14
D gene: NA
clone size: NA
V gene: TRBV7-9
CDR3 protein: CASSLGASNEKLFF
CDR3 DNA: TGTGCCAGCAGCTTAGGGGCGTCGAATGAAAAACTGTTTTTT

J gene: TRBJ2-5
CDR3 length: 12
D gene: TRBD2
clone size: few
V gene: TRBV20-1
CDR3 protein: CSAVAGEETQYF
CDR3 DNA: TGCAGTGCTGTAGCGGGAGAAGAGACCCAGTACTTC

J gene: TRBJ2-1
CDR3 length: 16
D gene: NA
clone size: many
V gene: TRBV20-1
CDR3 protein: CSARGGGPSSYNEQFF
CDR3 DNA: TGCAGTGCTAGAGGAGGCGGGCCGAGCTCCTACAATGAGCAGTTCTTC

J gene: TRBJ2-2
CDR3 length: 15
D gene: TRBD1
clone size: few
V gene: TRBV6-2/TRBV6-3
CDR3 protein: CASSDQGASAGELFF
CDR3 DNA: TGTGCCAGCTCGGACCAGGGGGCGTCGGCCGGGGAGCTGTTTTTT

J gene: TRBJ2-1
CDR3 length: 18
D gene: TRBD2
clone size: many
V gene: TRBV10-3
CDR3 protein: CAISESKGLRLADNEQFF
CDR3 DNA: TGTGCCATCAGTGAGTCGAAAGGGCTTCGGCTAGCGGACAATGAGCAGTTCTTC

J gene: TRBJ2-5
CDR3 length: 18
D gene: TRBD2
clone size: NA
V gene: TRBV12-3/TRBV12-4
CDR3 protein: CASSLKGLAGGGRKTQYF
CDR3 DNA: TGTGCCAGCAGTTTAAAGGGACTAGCGGGGGGGGGACGGAAGACCCAGTACTTC

J gene: TRBJ2-7
CDR3 length: 14
D gene: NA
clone size: many
V gene: TRBV4-2
CDR3 protein: CASSQDRGVSEQYF
CDR3 DNA: TGTGCCAGCAGCCAAGATCGGGGAGTTTCCGAGCAGTACTTC

J gene: TRBJ1-2
CDR3 length: 14
D gene: NA
clone size: NA
V gene: TRBV30
CDR3 protein: CAWTSWAENYGYTF
CDR3 DNA: TGTGCCTGGACCAGCTGGGCCGAAAACTATGGCTACACCTTC

J gene: TRBJ1-2
CDR3 length: 12
D gene: NA
clone size: many
V gene: TRBV15
CDR3 protein: CATSRETYGYTF
CDR3 DNA: TGTGCCACCAGCAGAGAGACATATGGCTACACCTTC

J gene: TRBJ2-7
CDR3 length: 14
D gene: NA
clone size: few
V gene: TRBV5-1
CDR3 protein: CASRSTGNYYEQYF
CDR3 DNA: TGCGCCAGCAGGTCAACAGGAAATTACTACGAGCAGTACTTC

J gene: TRBJ1-1
CDR3 length: 13
D gene: NA
clone size: NA
V gene: TRBV28
CDR3 protein: CASSYYRGYEAFF
CDR3 DNA: TGTGCCAGCAGTTATTACAGAGGATATGAAGCTTTCTTT

J gene: TRBJ1-1
CDR3 length: 14
D gene: NA
clone size: few
V gene: TRBV28
CDR3 protein: CASSSPGAATEAFF
CDR3 DNA: TGTGCCAGCAGTTCGCCAGGGGCCGCCACTGAAGCTTTCTTT

J gene: TRBJ1-1
CDR3 length: 15
D gene: NA
clone size: NA
V gene: TRBV5-6
CDR3 protein: CASSLAGRLNTEAFF
CDR3 DNA: TGTGCCAGCAGCTTGGCGGGGAGGTTGAACACTGAAGCTTTCTTT

J gene: TRBJ2-1
CDR3 length: 16
D gene: TRBD1
clone size: NA
V gene: TRBV10-3
CDR3 protein: CAISSLKDRADNEQFF
CDR3 DNA: TGTGCCATCAGTTCCCTTAAGGACAGGGCAGACAATGAGCAGTTCTTC

J gene: TRBJ2-3
CDR3 length: 12
D gene: NA
clone size: few
V gene: TRBV7-2
CDR3 protein: CAKGMGGDTQYF
CDR3 DNA: TGTGCCAAGGGTATGGGGGGAGATACGCAGTATTTT

J gene: TRBJ2-2
CDR3 length: 16
D gene: NA
clone size: many
V gene: TRBV6-5
CDR3 protein: CASSYPGALNTGELFF
CDR3 DNA: TGTGCCAGCAGTTATCCAGGGGCCCTCAACACCGGGGAGCTGTTTTTT

J gene: TRBJ2-1
CDR3 length: 12
D gene: TRBD2
clone size: NA
V gene: TRBV30
CDR3 protein: CAWSYGRNEQFF
CDR3 DNA: TGTGCCTGGAGTTACGGGAGGAATGAGCAGTTCTTC

J gene: TRBJ1-2
CDR3 length: 12
D gene: NA
clone size: NA
V gene: TRBV29-1
CDR3 protein: CSVATYRERKTF
CDR3 DNA: TGCAGCGTTGCCACCTACAGGGAGAGGAAAACCTTC

J gene: TRBJ2-7
CDR3 length: 19
D gene: TRBD2
clone size: many
V gene: TRBV7-2
CDR3 protein: CASRSGVAGRPGAGYEQYF
CDR3 DNA: TGTGCCAGCAGGTCCGGGGTAGCGGGAAGACCGGGGGCGGGATACGAGCAGTACTTC

J gene: TRBJ2-5
CDR3 length: 16
D gene: NA
clone size: few
V gene: TRBV7-3
CDR3 protein: CASSSGPRGGGETQYF
CDR3 DNA: TGTGCCAGCAGCTCGGGACCCAGGGGTGGTGGAGAGACCCAGTACTTC

J gene: TRBJ2-1
CDR3 length: 20
D gene: TRBD2
clone size: NA
V gene: TRBV4-2
CDR3 protein: CASSQGGGLAGVPSYNEQFF
CDR3 DNA: TGTGCCAGCAGCCAAGGGGGAGGGCTAGCGGGAGTCCCCTCCTACAATGAGCAGTTCTTC

J gene: TRBJ2-7
CDR3 length: 14
D gene: NA
clone size: few
V gene: TRBV20-1
CDR3 protein: CSASLFGRSGEQYF
CDR3 DNA: TGCAGTGCTAGCCTTTTTGGCCGATCGGGTGAGCAGTACTTC

J gene: TRBJ2-5
CDR3 length: 13
D gene: NA
clone size: NA
V gene: TRBV5-6
CDR3 protein: CASSGPGFEAQYF
CDR3 DNA: TGTGCCAGCAGCGGGCCGGGGTTCGAGGCCCAGTACTTC

J gene: TRBJ1-2
CDR3 length: 14
D gene: NA
clone size: many
V gene: TRBV5-1
CDR3 protein: CASSLDEGSYGYTF
CDR3 DNA: TGCGCCAGCAGCTTGGACGAAGGAAGCTATGGCTACACCTTC

J gene: TRBJ2-1
CDR3 length: 19
D gene: TRBD2
clone size: many
V gene: TRBV4-1
CDR3 protein: CASSQGTSGSLYSYNEQFF
CDR3 DNA: TGCGCCAGCAGCCAAGGGACTAGCGGGAGCCTTTACTCCTACAATGAGCAGTTCTTC

J gene: TRBJ2-7
CDR3 length: 13
D gene: TRBD1
clone size: many
V gene: TRBV12-3/TRBV12-4
CDR3 protein: CASRARQGYEQYF
CDR3 DNA: TGTGCCAGCAGGGCCCGACAGGGCTACGAGCAGTACTTC

J gene: TRBJ2-6
CDR3 length: 15
D gene: NA
clone size: NA
V gene: TRBV5-1
CDR3 protein: CASSAGHSGANVLTF
CDR3 DNA: TGCGCCAGCAGCGCGGGGCACTCTGGGGCCAACGTCCTGACTTTC

J gene: TRBJ1-2
CDR3 length: 15
D gene: NA
clone size: many
V gene: TRBV7-6
CDR3 protein: CASSPTPDTNYGYTF
CDR3 DNA: TGTGCCAGCAGCCCGACGCCTGACACGAACTATGGCTACACCTTC

J gene: TRBJ1-2
CDR3 length: 17
D gene: TRBD1
clone size: NA
V gene: TRBV4-3
CDR3 protein: CASSRDFPGQGIYGYTF
CDR3 DNA: TGCGCCAGCAGCCGTGACTTTCCGGGACAGGGGATCTATGGCTACACCTTC

J gene: TRBJ2-5
CDR3 length: 15
D gene: NA
clone size: many
V gene: TRBV11-2
CDR3 protein: CASSQGRTAQETQYF
CDR3 DNA: TGTGCCAGCAGCCAGGGCCGGACAGCCCAAGAGACCCAGTACTTC

J gene: TRBJ2-7
CDR3 length: 12
D gene: NA
clone size: many
V gene: TRBV20-1
CDR3 protein: CSAPAQSSEQYF
CDR3 DNA: TGCAGTGCTCCCGCACAAAGTAGCGAGCAGTACTTC

J gene: TRBJ2-5
CDR3 length: 13
D gene: NA
clone size: NA
V gene: TRBV28
CDR3 protein: CASRDRSRETQYF
CDR3 DNA: TGTGCCAGCAGGGACAGATCGAGGGAGACCCAGTACTTC

J gene: TRBJ2-2
CDR3 length: 11
D gene: TRBD2
clone size: once
V gene: TRBV29-1
CDR3 protein: CSGGGTGELFF
CDR3 DNA: TGCAGCGGGGGGGGAACCGGGGAGCTGTTTTTT

J gene: TRBJ2-1
CDR3 length: 16
D gene: TRBD2
clone size: NA
V gene: TRBV20-1
CDR3 protein: CSARDRSLAGIYEQFF
CDR3 DNA: TGCAGTGCTAGAGATCGGTCCCTAGCGGGAATTTATGAGCAGTTCTTC

J gene: TRBJ1-2
CDR3 length: 11
D gene: NA
clone size: few
V gene: TRBV20-1
CDR3 protein: CSAAGVHGYTF
CDR3 DNA: TGCAGTGCAGCCGGGGTACACGGCTACACCTTC

J gene: TRBJ2-3
CDR3 length: 15
D gene: TRBD2
clone size: few
V gene: TRBV24-1
CDR3 protein: CATRSGISSTDTQYF
CDR3 DNA: TGTGCCACCAGAAGCGGGATTTCTAGCACAGATACGCAGTATTTT

J gene: TRBJ1-2
CDR3 length: 8
D gene: NA
clone size: few
V gene: TRBV7-4
CDR3 protein: CASRGYTF
CDR3 DNA: TGTGCCAGCCGGGGCTACACCTTC

J gene: TRBJ1-1
CDR3 length: 14
D gene: NA
clone size: few
V gene: TRBV11-2
CDR3 protein: CASSLRRGATEAFF
CDR3 DNA: TGTGCCAGCAGCTTACGTAGGGGGGCGACTGAAGCTTTCTTT

J gene: TRBJ1-1
CDR3 length: 13
D gene: TRBD1
clone size: many
V gene: TRBV27
CDR3 protein: CASSDRGVTEAFF
CDR3 DNA: TGTGCCAGCAGTGACAGGGGAGTCACTGAAGCTTTCTTT

J gene: TRBJ1-2
CDR3 length: 13
D gene: NA
clone size: NA
V gene: TRBV14
CDR3 protein: CASSQDGRFGYTF
CDR3 DNA: TGTGCCAGCAGCCAAGACGGCAGGTTTGGCTACACCTTC

J gene: TRBJ2-1
CDR3 length: 16
D gene: TRBD2
clone size: NA
V gene: TRBV20-1
CDR3 protein: CSARDHSGASYNEQFF
CDR3 DNA: TGCAGTGCTAGAGATCACAGCGGGGCCTCCTACAATGAGCAGTTCTTC

J gene: TRBJ2-1
CDR3 length: 17
D gene: NA
clone size: NA
V gene: TRBV20-1
CDR3 protein: CSASPFNGRTSYNEQFF
CDR3 DNA: TGCAGTGCTAGTCCTTTTAACGGGCGCACCTCCTACAATGAGCAGTTCTTC

J gene: TRBJ2-4
CDR3 length: 11
D gene: NA
clone size: few
V gene: TRBV7-9
CDR3 protein: CASSFGRDKYF
CDR3 DNA: TGTGCCAGCAGCTTTGGGAGGGACAAGTACTTC

J gene: TRBJ1-3
CDR3 length: 14
D gene: TRBD1
clone size: NA
V gene: TRBV7-2
CDR3 protein: CASSRGGQGNTIYF
CDR3 DNA: TGTGCCAGCTCCCGAGGGGGCCAAGGAAACACCATATATTTT

J gene: TRBJ1-1
CDR3 length: 14
D gene: TRBD1
clone size: NA
V gene: TRBV10-3
CDR3 protein: CAISEQGADTEAFF
CDR3 DNA: TGTGCCATCAGTGAACAGGGGGCGGACACTGAAGCTTTCTTT